The 19 T cell receptor beta chains presented below share a single source sample, sequenced in a study of blood T cell repertoires in COVID-19. TCRdb's copy holds only in-frame clones and misses some; the assay was immunoSEQ multiplex PCR. The top ten hold around 6.6% of the sample, which has over 10,000 clones, 70% to 85% seen once. The specimen sequenced was peripheral blood. The source is a man aged 60-69 years with COVID-19, enrolled during active disease.

The rearrangement joins TRBV4-1 to TRBJ2-3; 10 nucleotides align to TRBD2. V lost 6 bases to trimming and J lost 2 bases; unmatched junction nucleotides: 5. Germline V gives CDR1 MGHRA, CDR2 YSYEKL. This CDR3 has 15 residues. The CDR3 here is CASSLAGGSTDTQYF. The CDR3 bases are TGCGCCAGCAGTTTAGCGGGAGGATCCACAGATACGCAGTATTTT.

The rearrangement links TRBV5-1 to TRBJ2-3, with 9 positions matching TRBD1. This CDR3 has 14 residues. The germline gives CDR1 SGHRS, CDR2 YFSETQ. V shed 9 bases and J 3 bases; nucleotides not matched to a gene: 8. CDR3 loop: CATTRDRATDTQYF. The CDR3 bases are TGCGCCACCACCCGGGACAGGGCGACAGATACGCAGTATTTT.

The chain is built from TRBV14 and TRBJ2-3, with a possible D match to TRBD1 (6 bases). The CDR3 loop spans 15 amino acids. Trimming shortened V by 4 bases and J by 1 base, and 12 bases separated the two germline ends. CDR1 is SGHDN and CDR2 is FVKESK in the germline V gene. This CDR3 is CASSRQVPGTDTQYF. The CDR3 DNA reads as TGTGCCAGCAGCCGACAGGTTCCCGGCACAGATACGCAGTATTTT.

This clone is judged medium-sized (0.01 to 0.1%). The chain uses TRBV19 and TRBJ1-6; no clear D gene. CDR1 is LNHDA, CDR2 SQIVND, per germline (reference sequence). The CDR3 is 15 amino acids. Trimming removed 0 bases from V and 7 bases from J, with 10 bases in between. The CDR3 is CASSIDRGDNSPLHF. Written as DNA, the CDR3 is TGTGCCAGTAGTATAGACCGGGGTGACAATTCACCCCTCCACTTT.

The chain joins TRBV6-4 to TRBJ2-2; 9 bases line up with TRBD2. The ends lost 1 base at V and 2 bases at J; junction bases unmatched: 17. The CDR3 contains 21 residues. Germline V gives CDR1 MRHNA, CDR2 SNTAGT. The CDR3 loop reads CASSDWGGSGSVGRNTGELFF. The CDR3 DNA reads as TGTGCCAGCAGTGACTGGGGTGGTAGCGGGAGTGTAGGGAGAAACACCGGGGAGCTGTTTTTT.

The table lists this clone with a count of one. V and J are TRBV6-5 and TRBJ2-5, with 13 bases aligning to TRBD2. J lost 3 bases, V lost 4 bases, and 5 bases had no gene match. The CDR3 contains 16 residues. Per germline, CDR1 MNHEY and CDR2 SVGAGI. In DNA, the CDR3 is TGTGCCAGCAGTTTTCGGACTAGCGGGAGCAAAGAGACCCAGTACTTC. This gives the protein CASSFRTSGSKETQYF.

The chain couples TRBV19 to TRBJ1-3, with D possibly being TRBD1 (5 bases). CDR1 and CDR2 (germline): LNHDA, SQIVND (reference sequence). The CDR3 is made up of 12 amino acids. Trimming took off 7 bases at V and 8 bases at J, with 12 bases between the two ends. The CDR3: CASTEQGYTIYF. DNA for the CDR3: TGTGCCAGTACTGAGCAGGGTTACACCATATATTTT.

This chain uses TRBV3-1 (or the pseudogene TRBV3-2) with TRBJ2-1, with D tentatively TRBD2 (7 bases). Germline CDR1 LGHDT, CDR2 YNNKEL (reference sequence). Between the trimmed V and J ends, which lost 4 bases and 6 bases, there was a span of 31 bases. This CDR3 comprises 20 residues. CDR3 protein: CASSLQSGGGGDTSLNEQFF. The CDR3 nucleotides read TGTGCCAGCAGCCTCCAAAGTGGGGGGGGCGGGGACACGTCCCTCAATGAGCAGTTCTTC.

The CDR3 protein is CASSVVSGSPGEQFF. The CDR3 bases are TGTGCCAGCAGCGTAGTTAGCGGGAGCCCGGGTGAGCAGTTCTTC. V is TRBV9 and J is TRBJ2-1; 9 bases align to TRBD2. The CDR3 sequence is 15 residues long. Germline values: CDR1 SGDLS, CDR2 YYNGEE. The junction had 7 bases not matched to a gene; V was cut back by 0 bases and J by 9 bases. Drawing the rest from reference TRBV9 and TRBJ2-1, the complete variable domain is DSGVTQTPKHLITATGQRVTLRCSPRSGDLSVYWYQQSLDQGLQFLIQYYNGEERAKGNILERFSAQQFPDLHSELNLSSLELGDSALYFCASSVVSGSPGEQFFGPGTRLTVL.

This sequence joins TRBV3-1 (or the pseudogene TRBV3-2) and TRBJ2-3, with 8 nucleotides matching TRBD2. With V trimmed by 2 bases and J by 7 bases, 11 bases remained unmatched. The V gene's germline CDR1 is LGHDT and CDR2 YNNKEL (reference sequence). This CDR3 has 16 residues. CDR3 region: CASSQKAPSGRNTQYF. CDR3 nucleotides: TGTGCCAGCAGCCAAAAGGCGCCTAGCGGGCGAAATACGCAGTATTTT.

The chain uses TRBV7-2 and TRBJ1-1; possible D gene TRBD1, 6 bases. From germline, CDR1 is SGHTA and CDR2 FQGNSA. Trimming took 5 bases from V and 4 from J, leaving 14 bases between them. This CDR3 has 14 residues. CDR3 sequence reads: CASSRNRVGTEAFF. CDR3 nucleotides: TGTGCCAGCAGCAGGAACAGGGTGGGCACTGAAGCTTTCTTT.

The chain couples TRBV4-3 to TRBJ1-5, with TRBD1 matching 10 bases. Germline V gene data show CDR1 as LGHNA and CDR2 as YSLEER. The CDR3 totals 17 residues. Unmatched junction bases numbered 7, after V lost 1 base and J lost 4 bases. The chain's CDR3 is CASSQVDGTGANQPQHF. CDR3 in DNA: TGCGCCAGCAGCCAAGTCGACGGGACAGGGGCAAATCAGCCCCAGCATTTT.

The chain combines TRBV15 with TRBJ2-6, with D tentatively TRBD1 (7 bases). The ends were cut back, 4 bases at V and 2 bases at J, with 9 bases in the middle. CDR1 LNHNV and CDR2 YYDKDF come from the germline V gene (reference sequence). The CDR3 sequence is 15 residues long. CDR3 protein: CATSTGGTGANVLTF. CDR3 bases: TGTGCCACCAGCACAGGGGGGACTGGGGCCAACGTCCTGACTTTC.

V and J are TRBV7-9 and TRBJ2-7; a possible D gene is TRBD1 (6 bases). The length of the CDR3 is 14 residues. The ends were cut back, 4 bases at V and 0 bases at J, with 10 bases in the middle. The germline V gene has CDR1 SEHNR and CDR2 FQNEAQ (reference sequence). CDR3 region: CASSSQGFSYEQYF. For the CDR3, the DNA is TGTGCCAGCAGCTCACAGGGCTTCTCCTACGAGCAGTACTTC. Complete variable domain (other parts from reference TRBV7-9 and TRBJ2-7): DTGVSQNPRHKITKRGQNVTFRCDPISEHNRLYWYRQTLGQGPEFLTYFQNEAQLEKSRLLSDRFSAERPKGSFSTLEIQRTEQGDSAMYLCASSSQGFSYEQYFGPGTRLTVT.

This clone is judged large. In nucleotides, the CDR3 is TGTGCCAGCAGCTTATCTCCGGGACAGGGCACAGATACGCAGTATTTT. Protein sequence: CASSLSPGQGTDTQYF. The chain links TRBV7-9 to TRBJ2-3; 8 nucleotides agree with TRBD1. The CDR3 runs to 16 residues. Germline V lookup: CDR1 SEHNR, CDR2 FQNEAQ (reference sequence). The trim removed 2 bases at V and 1 base at J, leaving 5 bases unmatched.

The rearrangement uses TRBV18 and TRBJ2-3, with TRBD1 matching over 7 bases. V dropped 5 bases and J dropped 2; count of bases not matched to a gene: 7. This CDR3 contains 15 residues. Germline-derived CDR1 and CDR2 are KGHSH and LQKENI. CDR3 sequence (DNA): TGTGCCAGCTCAAAGGACAGGCTCCCCACAGATACGCAGTATTTT. Translating it yields CASSKDRLPTDTQYF.

This CDR3 is CASSFSQGWNEQFF. The CDR3, as DNA: TGTGCCAGCAGCTTTTCACAGGGATGGAATGAGCAGTTCTTC. The J gene is TRBJ2-1, the V gene TRBV7-9; possible D gene TRBD1, 6 bases. This CDR3 contains 14 residues. V lost 3 bases and J 7 bases, leaving 13 bases between the germline ends. Germline-derived CDR1 and CDR2 are SEHNR and FQNEAQ (reference sequence).

The rearrangement uses TRBV18 and TRBJ2-7, with 11 bases that match TRBD2. From germline, CDR1 is KGHSH and CDR2 LQKENI. CDR3 size: 15 residues. With 6 bases clipped from V and 0 bases from J, the junction kept 4 bases outside the gene matches. The CDR3 nucleotides are TGTGCCAGCTCGTTAGCGGGAGGGAGCTCCTACGAGCAGTACGTC. Its protein is CASSLAGGSSYEQYV.

This chain uses TRBV12-5 with TRBJ2-1, with a weak D call TRBD2 (6 bases). The V end lost 5 bases, the J end lost 1 base, and 21 bases lay between the germline ends. CDR3 length: 18 residues. CDR1 and CDR2 from the germline V gene are LGHNT and FRNRAP. The CDR3, as DNA: TGTGCTAGTGGTCCCCACTGGTCGGCGGGGCCGTCCTACAATGAGCAGTTCTTC. Protein sequence: CASGPHWSAGPSYNEQFF.